This T cell receptor beta chain is from a study of blood T cell repertoires in COVID-19. The table came from immunoSEQ multiplex PCR; TCRdb's copy has only in-frame clones and leaves some out. This sample has roughly 30,000 clones, with about 88% found just once. Trimming took 0 bases from V and 4 from J; bases not matched to a gene: 3. CDR1 and CDR2 (germline): SGHDT, YYEEEE. This CDR3 region has 15 residues. The chain combines TRBV5-6 with TRBJ1-5; 8 bases map to TRBD1. Specimen: peripheral blood. The TCR sequence derives from a human donor with acute or convalescent COVID-19. The donor label of this sample is uncertain. The CDR3: CASSLGDRSNQPQHF. The CDR3 coding sequence is TGTGCCAGCAGCTTGGGGGACAGGTCTAATCAGCCCCAGCATTTT.